This T cell receptor (beta chain) came from a study of T-cell reconstitution after alpha-beta-depleted transplantation in children. Study-level findings and limits: At around two months after transplant, the alpha-beta T cells were reportedly derived from several hundred expanded clones that came from non-depleted graft cells. After one year, T-cell counts and TCRbeta diversity mostly came from new T cells. Some patients owed their high day-60 TCRbeta diversity to surviving recipient T cells and thymic progenitors.

Unique molecular identifiers featured in how the TCRbeta library was prepared. MiXCR, applied by TCRdb to the PCR reads, yields one record per CDR3 protein. The repertoire consists of about 250,000 distinct CDR3 sequences, with roughly a quarter occurring once and the leading ten covering about 5%. On this clonotype itself: As yet, its antigen is unknown.

Germline V gene data show CDR1 as DFQATT and CDR2 as SNEGSKA (reference sequence). This CDR3 region has 15 residues. Trimming removed 3 bases from V and 7 bases from J, with 19 bases in between. Source: PBMCs, mostly from graft donor cells, taken 360 days after TCRalphabeta/CD19-depleted stem cell transplant. This clonotype was obtained from a female patient aged 2 to 10 who had a stem cell transplant for congenital amegakaryocytic thrombocytopenia, so the T cells may come from the graft donor. The chain links TRBV20-1 to TRBJ2-1, with D maybe TRBD1 (5 bases). The CDR3: CSARSDIARLNEQFF. CDR3 bases: TGCAGTGCTAGGTCGGACATCGCGCGTTTGAATGAGCAGTTCTTC.